Listed below are T cell receptor beta chains from one sample, sequenced in a study of CD8 T cells in Susac syndrome. TCRdb independently ran MiXCR on the immunoSEQ multiplex PCR reads; one entry per CDR3 protein. The profile shows approximately 120,000 distinct CDR3 sequences, about 96% of them singletons. The source material was CD4+ T cells from PBMCs. The source is a human donor in good health. The CDR3 runs from the conserved cysteine through the conserved F or W. Fields, in order: V gene, D gene, clone size, J gene, CDR3 protein, CDR3 DNA. D genes are given only for firm matches. Clone sizes are given selectively: once, few, many, or a class where the clone is expanded.

v_gene: TRBV7-9
d_gene: -
abundance: -
j_gene: TRBJ1-2
CDR3aa: CASSYNAPGYGYTF
CDR3nt: TGTGCCAGCAGCTACAACGCTCCGGGGTATGGCTACACCTTC

v_gene: TRBV30
d_gene: -
abundance: -
j_gene: TRBJ2-7
CDR3aa: CAWSVTPRQEQYF
CDR3nt: TGTGCCTGGAGTGTAACCCCTCGGCAGGAGCAGTACTTC

v_gene: TRBV5-4
d_gene: -
abundance: -
j_gene: TRBJ2-1
CDR3aa: CASSTTGRRAEQFF
CDR3nt: TGTGCCAGCAGCACCACGGGGCGGCGCGCTGAGCAGTTCTTC

v_gene: TRBV6-2/TRBV6-3
d_gene: -
abundance: -
j_gene: TRBJ1-1
CDR3aa: CASTAETKIMAFF
CDR3nt: TGTGCCAGCACGGCCGAAACCAAAATAATGGCTTTCTTT

v_gene: TRBV3-1
d_gene: -
abundance: -
j_gene: TRBJ2-4
CDR3aa: CASSQGSGPKNIQYF
CDR3nt: TGTGCCAGCAGCCAGGGTAGCGGACCCAAAAACATTCAGTACTTC

v_gene: TRBV12-3/TRBV12-4
d_gene: TRBD1
abundance: -
j_gene: TRBJ1-2
CDR3aa: CASTDRANYGYTF
CDR3nt: TGTGCCAGCACTGACAGGGCCAACTATGGCTACACCTTC

v_gene: TRBV6-5
d_gene: TRBD2
abundance: -
j_gene: TRBJ2-1
CDR3aa: CASGEAGGQIF
CDR3nt: TGTGCCAGCGGGGAGGCGGGGGGCCAGATCTTC

v_gene: TRBV29-1
d_gene: TRBD1
abundance: once
j_gene: TRBJ1-1
CDR3aa: CSVGNRGTEAFF
CDR3nt: TGCAGCGTTGGAAACAGGGGGACTGAAGCTTTCTTT

v_gene: TRBV28
d_gene: TRBD2
abundance: -
j_gene: TRBJ2-7
CDR3aa: CAITRGGDSYEQYF
CDR3nt: TGTGCCATCACCCGGGGGGGGGACTCCTACGAGCAGTACTTC

v_gene: TRBV6-2/TRBV6-3
d_gene: -
abundance: -
j_gene: TRBJ2-1
CDR3aa: CASSYSMGEWAGNEQFF
CDR3nt: TGTGCCAGCAGTTACTCGATGGGGGAGTGGGCAGGAAATGAGCAGTTCTTC

v_gene: TRBV24-1
d_gene: -
abundance: -
j_gene: TRBJ2-2
CDR3aa: CATSDWQGSSGELFF
CDR3nt: TGTGCCACCAGTGACTGGCAGGGGTCCTCCGGGGAGCTGTTTTTT

v_gene: TRBV18
d_gene: TRBD1
abundance: -
j_gene: TRBJ2-7
CDR3aa: CASSPLTGEQYF
CDR3nt: TGTGCCAGCTCACCGCTGACAGGGGAGCAGTACTTC

v_gene: TRBV6-5
d_gene: -
abundance: -
j_gene: TRBJ2-6
CDR3aa: CASSYRDSGANVLTF
CDR3nt: TGTGCCAGCAGTTACCGGGACTCTGGGGCCAACGTCCTGACTTTC

v_gene: TRBV29-1
d_gene: -
abundance: -
j_gene: TRBJ2-5
CDR3aa: CSVPVEQETQYF
CDR3nt: TGCAGCGTCCCCGTGGAACAAGAGACCCAGTACTTC

v_gene: TRBV28
d_gene: TRBD1
abundance: -
j_gene: TRBJ1-2
CDR3aa: CASSAGTARDGGYTF
CDR3nt: TGTGCCAGCAGTGCCGGGACAGCTCGGGATGGGGGCTACACCTTC

v_gene: TRBV29-1
d_gene: -
abundance: once
j_gene: TRBJ2-2
CDR3aa: CSVELRSPTNTGELFF
CDR3nt: TGCAGCGTTGAATTGCGGAGCCCTACGAACACCGGGGAGCTGTTTTTT

v_gene: TRBV29-1
d_gene: -
abundance: -
j_gene: TRBJ2-5
CDR3aa: CSVEPARPGARETQYF
CDR3nt: TGCAGCGTTGAACCCGCCCGGCCCGGGGCGAGGGAGACCCAGTACTTC

v_gene: TRBV27
d_gene: -
abundance: -
j_gene: TRBJ2-1
CDR3aa: CASSTTGAGAYNEQFF
CDR3nt: TGTGCCAGCAGTACGACAGGGGCGGGGGCCTACAATGAGCAGTTCTTC

v_gene: TRBV5-1
d_gene: -
abundance: -
j_gene: TRBJ1-3
CDR3aa: CASSRDGNSGNTIYF
CDR3nt: TGCGCCAGCAGCCGAGACGGCAACTCTGGAAACACCATATATTTT

v_gene: TRBV28
d_gene: TRBD1
abundance: -
j_gene: TRBJ2-7
CDR3aa: CASSSRGRYQYF
CDR3nt: TGTGCCAGCAGTTCCAGGGGGCGCTATCAGTACTTC

v_gene: TRBV2
d_gene: TRBD1
abundance: -
j_gene: TRBJ2-7
CDR3aa: CASSETTGVRQYF
CDR3nt: TGTGCCAGCAGTGAAACGACAGGGGTAAGGCAGTACTTC

v_gene: TRBV5-4
d_gene: -
abundance: -
j_gene: TRBJ2-5
CDR3aa: CASSLGGRETQYF
CDR3nt: TGTGCCAGCAGCTTGGGGGGGCGAGAGACCCAGTACTTC

v_gene: TRBV7-2
d_gene: TRBD1
abundance: -
j_gene: TRBJ2-7
CDR3aa: CASSLRYGTGGYEQYF
CDR3nt: TGTGCCAGCAGCCTGAGATACGGGACAGGGGGCTACGAGCAGTACTTC

v_gene: TRBV6-5
d_gene: -
abundance: -
j_gene: TRBJ1-2
CDR3aa: CASSQGAYYTF
CDR3nt: TGTGCCAGCAGTCAAGGCGCCTACTACACCTTC

v_gene: TRBV9
d_gene: -
abundance: -
j_gene: TRBJ2-5
CDR3aa: CASSRGVSQETQYF
CDR3nt: TGTGCCAGCAGCCGAGGGGTCTCCCAAGAGACCCAGTACTTC

v_gene: TRBV5-6
d_gene: -
abundance: -
j_gene: TRBJ1-5
CDR3aa: CASSHRGQGGQPQHF
CDR3nt: TGTGCCAGCAGCCACCGGGGCCAGGGAGGTCAGCCCCAGCATTTT